This T cell receptor beta chain was obtained from a study of T cell responses to AZD1222 COVID-19 vaccine. Measured with immunoSEQ multiplex PCR; TCRdb has only the in-frame clones, and not every one. The sample lists roughly 140,000 clones; about 91% were seen once. Unmatched junction bases numbered 3, after V lost 2 bases and J lost 6 bases. Germline V gene lookup returns CDR1 SGDLS and CDR2 YYNGEE. The CDR3 runs 14 residues. Sequences were derived from peripheral blood, sampled on day 0 of AZD1222 vaccination. This clonotype originated in an adult in good health. This rearrangement joins TRBV9 to TRBJ2-1; 9 bases are a match to TRBD2. The CDR3 DNA follows: TGTGCCAGCAGCGTTAGCGGGAGTGGCAATGAGCAGTTCTTC. Translated, it gives CASSVSGSGNEQFF.